The clone carrying this TCR beta chain was recorded a few times. Its antigen is not known. This CDR3 comprises 14 residues. The ends lost 3 bases at V and 6 bases at J; junction bases unmatched: 3. Looked up from germline, CDR1 is ENHRY and CDR2 is SYGVKD. The whole isolated RNA underwent reverse transcription, so sequencing captured expressed TCRB transcripts. TCRdb's copy holds only in-frame clones and misses some; the assay was immunoSEQ multiplex PCR. This sample has hundreds of thousands of clones, with more than 13% found just once. These data originate in a study of beta chain features in type 1 diabetes. Study results and caveats: When Type 1 diabetes patients were examined, their TCRB CDR3s proved moderately but significantly shorter in all four CD4+ subsets.

This receptor was taken from a man aged 25-45 years with type 1 diabetes. The chain has TRBV10-3 and TRBJ2-1; TRBD2 matches at 9 bases. Sequences were obtained from naive CD4+ T cells from blood. The CDR3 nucleotides read TGTGCCATCAGTGATGGGACTAGCAGCAATGAGCAGTTCTTC. Residues: CAISDGTSSNEQFF.